The present T cell receptor beta chain was sequenced within a study of blood T cell repertoires in COVID-19. Study context: T cells, B-cell-depleted T cells, or PBMCs supplied cDNA or gDNA.

J gave up 3 bases and V 4 bases, and 4 bases lay outside the gene matches. Per the germline V gene, CDR1 is SEHNR and CDR2 is FQNEAQ (reference sequence). This CDR3 is 16 amino acids long. Per the original methods: Amplification with reference gene primers provided the estimates of nucleated cell counts. Libraries were prepared by immunoSEQ multiplex PCR; TCRdb keeps only in-frame clonotypes and omits some of them. The DNA was the basis for D and trimming; V, J and clone size are from that table. The sample lists approximately 240,000 clones; approximately 84% were seen once. This clone has only one observation.

The rearrangement links TRBV7-9 to TRBJ1-5; 12 bases map to TRBD1. The TCR originated in a woman aged 30 to 39 who had recovered from COVID-19. Material for sequencing was peripheral blood. The CDR3 sequence: CASSSGQGANNQPQHF. DNA of the CDR3: TGTGCCAGCAGCTCGGGACAGGGGGCGAACAATCAGCCCCAGCATTTT.